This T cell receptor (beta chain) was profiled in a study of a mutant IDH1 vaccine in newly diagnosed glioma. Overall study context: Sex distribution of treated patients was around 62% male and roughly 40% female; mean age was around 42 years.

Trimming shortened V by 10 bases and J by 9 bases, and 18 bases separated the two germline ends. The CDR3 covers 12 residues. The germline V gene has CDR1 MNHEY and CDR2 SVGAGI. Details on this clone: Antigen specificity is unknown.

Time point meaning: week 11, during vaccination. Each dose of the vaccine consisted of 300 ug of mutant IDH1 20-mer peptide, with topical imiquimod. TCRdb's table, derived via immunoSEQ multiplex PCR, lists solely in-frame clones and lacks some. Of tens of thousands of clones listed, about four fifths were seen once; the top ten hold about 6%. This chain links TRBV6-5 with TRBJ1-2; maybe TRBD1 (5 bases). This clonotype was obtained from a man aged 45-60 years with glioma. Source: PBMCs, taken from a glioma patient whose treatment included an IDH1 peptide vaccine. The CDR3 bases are TGTGCCACCCGGGACGGGAGTATAAGCTACACCTTC. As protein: CATRDGSISYTF.